This TCR beta chain originates from a study of beta chain features in type 1 diabetes. Expressed TCRB transcripts got sequenced, as all isolated RNA was reverse transcribed. The method was immunoSEQ multiplex PCR; TCRdb's version includes in-frame clones alone and lacks a portion of them. Among hundreds of thousands of clones listed, about 12% were seen once. CDR1 is SGHTA, CDR2 FQGNSA, per germline. The ends were cut back, 10 bases at V and 7 bases at J, with 14 bases in the middle. CDR3 size: 11 residues. Researchers reported sorting CD4+ naive, central memory, regulatory and stem cell-like memory cells via CD45RO/CCR7/CD25/CD127/CD95/CD27.

Specimen: naive CD4+ T cells from blood. The receptor was isolated from a man younger than 35 in good health. The V call is TRBV7-2, the J call TRBJ2-7; tentative D call: TRBD2 (6 bases). Written as DNA, the CDR3 is TGTGCCACCCGGGGGTTGAGAGAGCAGTACTTC. Its protein is CATRGLREQYF.